These 8 T cell receptor beta chains share one sample of origin, sequenced in a study of neurological immune-mediated disorders. TCRdb called the 5' RACE reads again in MiXCR, with one record for every CDR3 protein. The profile shows some 80,000 distinct CDR3 sequences, around 4.5% of them singletons. Time point given: longitudinal time-point 3. The sequenced sample was PBMCs. All receptors derive from a woman between 55 and 75 years old with multiple sclerosis.

Concerning this clonotype itself: This sequence may be a read error, since a much larger clone differs from it by one base. This rearrangement joins TRBV6-5 to TRBJ2-7; D may be TRBD1 (5 bases). The CDR3 sequence is 15 residues long. The germline gives CDR1 MNHEY, CDR2 SVGAGI. The CDR3: CASSYLAGISYDQYF. The CDR3 nucleotides are TGTGCCAGCAGTTACCTCGCAGGGATTTCCTACGATCAGTACTTC.

This clonotype was seen repeatedly, ten times or more. CDR3 coding DNA: TGTGCCAGCAGTTACCCCGGACAGGGCTTCGCCTACACCTTC. Translated, it gives CASSYPGQGFAYTF. The V gene is TRBV6-5, the J gene TRBJ1-2; 8 nucleotides match TRBD1. This CDR3 is built from 14 residues. Germline V CDR1 and CDR2: MNHEY, SVGAGI. V lost 2 bases to trimming and J lost 10 bases; unmatched junction nucleotides: 9.

This clonotype was counted ten times or more. The genes are TRBV12-3 or TRBV12-4 and TRBJ2-7; D unclear. The CDR3 is 13 residues long. The V end lost 3 bases, the J end lost 3 bases, and 9 bases lay between the germline ends. CDR3 sequence (DNA): TGTGCCAGCAGTTTTTCGGAAAACTACGAGCAGTACTTC. Its protein is CASSFSENYEQYF.

This clonotype was counted many times. The chain combines TRBV6-2 or TRBV6-3 with TRBJ2-1; 10 bases line up with TRBD1. Per germline, CDR1 MNHEY and CDR2 SVGEGT. Trimming cost V 4 bases and J 8 bases; bases outside gene matches: 11. The CDR3 spans 16 residues. CDR3 in DNA: TGTGCCAGCAGTTGGTTGGGACAGGGGATCGGGGATGAGCAGTTCTTC. Translation gives CASSWLGQGIGDEQFF.

This clonotype was seen ten or more times. The gene calls are TRBV12-5 and TRBJ1-5; 9 nucleotides agree with TRBD1. The V gene end was trimmed by 3 bases and the J gene end by 6 bases; junction bases not matched to a gene: 6. Germline V gene sequence: CDR1 LGHNT, CDR2 FRNRAP. The CDR3 is made up of 15 amino acids. CDR3 coding DNA: TGTGCTAGTGGTTTCCCCGACAGGGGGGGTCAGCCCCAGCATTTT. It specifies CASGFPDRGGQPQHF. Complete variable domain (other parts from reference TRBV12-5 and TRBJ1-5): DARVTQTPRHKVTEMGQEVTMRCQPILGHNTVFWYRQTMMQGLELLAYFRNRAPLDDSGMPKDRFSAEMPDATLATLKIQPSEPRDSAVYFCASGFPDRGGQPQHFGDGTRLSIL.

This clonotype was counted at least ten times. V is TRBV5-1 and J is TRBJ2-7, with unresolved D. V lost 5 bases, J lost 5 bases, and 14 bases lay in between. Germline V lookup: CDR1 SGHRS, CDR2 YFSETQ. The length of the CDR3 is 13 residues. This CDR3 is CASRRAIPDEQYF. CDR3 coding DNA: TGCGCCAGCAGACGAGCCATCCCCGACGAGCAGTACTTC.

This clonotype appeared many times. The J gene is TRBJ2-1, the V gene TRBV3-1; 8 nucleotides line up with TRBD2. The length of the CDR3 is 15 residues. V lost 4 bases to trimming and J lost 6 bases; unmatched junction nucleotides: 8. Germline V gene data show CDR1 as LGHDT and CDR2 as YNNKEL (reference sequence). Here the CDR3 DNA reads TGTGCCAGCAGCCCCCCCCAGCGGGGGACCAATGAGCAGTTCTTC. Its protein product is CASSPPQRGTNEQFF.

At least ten counts were recorded for this clonotype. The genes are TRBV6-6 and TRBJ2-1, with D uncertain. The CDR3 extends over 12 amino acids. Trimming left V 6 bases short and J 9 bases short, with 12 bases between. Germline V gene sequence: CDR1 MNHNY, CDR2 SVGAGI (reference sequence). The CDR3 DNA reads as TGTGCCAGCAGACCAGACTTCGCTGAGCAGTTCTTC. Its translation: CASRPDFAEQFF.